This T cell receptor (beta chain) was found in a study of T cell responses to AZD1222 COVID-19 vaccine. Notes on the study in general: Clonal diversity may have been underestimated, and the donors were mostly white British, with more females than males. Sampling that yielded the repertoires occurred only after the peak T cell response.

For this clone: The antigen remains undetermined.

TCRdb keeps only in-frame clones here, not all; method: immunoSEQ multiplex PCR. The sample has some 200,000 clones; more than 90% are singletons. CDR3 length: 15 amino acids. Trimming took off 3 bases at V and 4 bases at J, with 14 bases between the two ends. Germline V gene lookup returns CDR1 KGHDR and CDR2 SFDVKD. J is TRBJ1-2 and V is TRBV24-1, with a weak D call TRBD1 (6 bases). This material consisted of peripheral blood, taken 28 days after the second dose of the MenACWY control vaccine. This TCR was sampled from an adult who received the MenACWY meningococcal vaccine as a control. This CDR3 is CATSDPGRGAYGYTF. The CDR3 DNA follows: TGTGCCACCAGTGATCCCGGACGGGGGGCCTATGGCTACACCTTC.